What follows is one TCR beta chain and its context. Its specificity is not known. The data were taken from a study of cytomegalovirus exposure and HLA in healthy donors. Points from the study as a whole: Rarity held for most TCR sequences, but there were some public TCRs that occurred in many donors. Reportedly, fewer N-insertions than the approximately 680-donor mean appeared in an Asian-associated ancestry cluster in a later analysis.

PCR primers comprised 60 Vbeta and 13 Jbeta primers. The table came from immunoSEQ multiplex PCR; TCRdb's copy has only in-frame clones and leaves some out. The data show 100,000 to 120,000 clones, roughly four fifths seen once. The germline CDR1 and CDR2 sequences are SGHTA and FQGNSA. The CDR3 is 14 residues long. V was pared by 6 bases and J by 1 base, with 4 bases of the junction left unmatched. The V call is TRBV7-2, the J call TRBJ2-5, with TRBD2 matching over 8 bases. The receptor was isolated from a woman aged 25 to 45 in good health and CMV-seronegative. The material sequenced was PBMCs. CDR3 in amino acids: CASRLAGSQETQYF. In nucleotides, the CDR3 is TGTGCCAGCAGGCTAGCGGGTAGCCAAGAGACCCAGTACTTC.